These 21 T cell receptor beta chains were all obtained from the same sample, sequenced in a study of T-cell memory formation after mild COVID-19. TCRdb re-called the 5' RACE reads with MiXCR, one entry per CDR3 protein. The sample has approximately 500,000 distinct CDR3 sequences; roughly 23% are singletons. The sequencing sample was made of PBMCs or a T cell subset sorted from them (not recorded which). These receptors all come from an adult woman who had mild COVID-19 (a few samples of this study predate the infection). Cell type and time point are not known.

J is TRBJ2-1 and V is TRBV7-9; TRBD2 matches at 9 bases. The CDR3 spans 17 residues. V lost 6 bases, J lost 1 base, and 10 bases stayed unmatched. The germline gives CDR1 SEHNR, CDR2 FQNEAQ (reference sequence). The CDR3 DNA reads TGTGCCAGCAGGGGGAATCTAGCGGGACCTTCCTACAATGAGCAGTTCTTC. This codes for CASRGNLAGPSYNEQFF.

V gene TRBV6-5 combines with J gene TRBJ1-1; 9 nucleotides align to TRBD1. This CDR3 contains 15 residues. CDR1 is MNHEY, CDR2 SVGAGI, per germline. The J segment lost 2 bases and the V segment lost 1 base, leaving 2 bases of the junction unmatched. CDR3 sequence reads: CASSYLTGGNTEAFF. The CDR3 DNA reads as TGTGCCAGCAGTTACTTGACAGGGGGAAACACTGAAGCTTTCTTT.

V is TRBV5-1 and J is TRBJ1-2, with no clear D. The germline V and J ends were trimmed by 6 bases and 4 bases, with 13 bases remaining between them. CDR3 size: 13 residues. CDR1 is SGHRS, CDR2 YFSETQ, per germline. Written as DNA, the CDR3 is TGCGCCAGCACCTGGAAGGCGAGCTATGGCTACACCTTC. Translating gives CASTWKASYGYTF.

CDR3 in DNA: TGTGCCAGCAGTTATCTGACAGAGAACACCGGGGAGCTGTTTTTT. It yields the protein CASSYLTENTGELFF. The V call is TRBV6-5, the J call TRBJ2-2; D may be TRBD1 (5 bases). The V gene's germline CDR1 is MNHEY and CDR2 SVGAGI. Between the trimmed V and J ends, which lost 3 bases and 1 base, there was a span of 9 bases. This CDR3 is built from 15 residues.

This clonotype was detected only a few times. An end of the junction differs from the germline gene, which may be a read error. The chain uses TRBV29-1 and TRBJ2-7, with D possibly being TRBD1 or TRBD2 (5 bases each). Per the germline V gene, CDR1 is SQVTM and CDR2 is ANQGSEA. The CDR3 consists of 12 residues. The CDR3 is CSVEEGPYEQYF. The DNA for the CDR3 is TGCAGCGTCGAAGAGGGGCCCTACGAGCAGTACTTC.

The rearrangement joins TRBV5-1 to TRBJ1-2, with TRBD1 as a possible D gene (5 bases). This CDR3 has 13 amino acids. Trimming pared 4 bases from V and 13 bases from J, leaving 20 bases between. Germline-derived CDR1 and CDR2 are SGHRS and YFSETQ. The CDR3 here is CASSEGPSIVATF. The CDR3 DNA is TGCGCCAGCAGCGAGGGACCCTCAATAGTCGCCACCTTC.

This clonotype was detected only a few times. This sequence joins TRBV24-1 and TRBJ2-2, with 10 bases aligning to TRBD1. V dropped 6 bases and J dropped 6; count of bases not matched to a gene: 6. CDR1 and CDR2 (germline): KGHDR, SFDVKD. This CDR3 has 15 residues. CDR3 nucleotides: TGTGCCACCAGTCCGGGACAGGGGAGAGCCGGGGAGCTGTTTTTT. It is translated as CATSPGQGRAGELFF.

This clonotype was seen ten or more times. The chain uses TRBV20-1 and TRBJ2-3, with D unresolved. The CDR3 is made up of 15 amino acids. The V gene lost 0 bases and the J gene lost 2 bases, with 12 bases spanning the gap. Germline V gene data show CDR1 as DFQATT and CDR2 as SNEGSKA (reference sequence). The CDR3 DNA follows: TGCAGTGCTAGAGATCTTAAACAGTTCACAGATACGCAGTATTTT. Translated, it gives CSARDLKQFTDTQYF.

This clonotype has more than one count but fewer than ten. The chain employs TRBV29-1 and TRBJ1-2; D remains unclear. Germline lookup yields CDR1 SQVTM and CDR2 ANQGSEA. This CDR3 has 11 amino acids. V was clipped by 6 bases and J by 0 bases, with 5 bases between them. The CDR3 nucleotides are TGCAGCGTCTCAACTAACTATGGCTACACCTTC. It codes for CSVSTNYGYTF. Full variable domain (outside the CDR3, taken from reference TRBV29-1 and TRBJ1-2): SAVISQKPSRDICQRGTSLTIQCQVDSQVTMMFWYRQQPGQSLTLIATANQGSEATYESGFVIDKFPISRPNLTFSTLTVSNMSPEDSSIYLCSVSTNYGYTFGSGTRLTVV.

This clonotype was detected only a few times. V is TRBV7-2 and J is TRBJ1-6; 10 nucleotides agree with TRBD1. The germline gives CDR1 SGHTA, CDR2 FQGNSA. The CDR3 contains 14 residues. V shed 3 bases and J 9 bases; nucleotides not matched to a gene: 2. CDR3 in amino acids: CASSLGQGRSPLHF. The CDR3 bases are TGTGCCAGCAGCTTGGGACAGGGGCGTTCACCCCTCCACTTT. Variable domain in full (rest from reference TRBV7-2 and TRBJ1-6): GAGVSQSPSNKVTEKGKDVELRCDPISGHTALYWYRQSLGQGLEFLIYFQGNSAPDKSGLPSDRFSAERTGGSVSTLTIQRTQQEDSAVYLCASSLGQGRSPLHFGNGTRLTVT.

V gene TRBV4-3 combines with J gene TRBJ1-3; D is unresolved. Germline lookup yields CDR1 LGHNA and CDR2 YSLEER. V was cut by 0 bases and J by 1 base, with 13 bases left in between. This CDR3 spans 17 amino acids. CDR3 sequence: CASSQERAVVSGNTIYF. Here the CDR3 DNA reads TGCGCCAGCAGCCAAGAGCGGGCAGTCGTATCTGGAAACACCATATATTTT.

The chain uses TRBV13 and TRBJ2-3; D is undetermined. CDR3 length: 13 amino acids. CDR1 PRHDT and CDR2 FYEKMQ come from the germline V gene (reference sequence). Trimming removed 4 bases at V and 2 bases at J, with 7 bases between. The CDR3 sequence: CASSSTYTDTQYF. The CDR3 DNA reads TGTGCCAGCAGCTCAACATACACAGATACGCAGTATTTT.

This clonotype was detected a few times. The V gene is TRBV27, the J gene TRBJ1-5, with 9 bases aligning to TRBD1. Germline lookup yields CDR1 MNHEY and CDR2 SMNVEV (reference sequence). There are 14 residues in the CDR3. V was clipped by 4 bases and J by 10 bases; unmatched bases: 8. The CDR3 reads CASSSPGQGLPQHF. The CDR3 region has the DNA TGTGCCAGCAGTTCACCGGGACAGGGATTACCCCAGCATTTT.

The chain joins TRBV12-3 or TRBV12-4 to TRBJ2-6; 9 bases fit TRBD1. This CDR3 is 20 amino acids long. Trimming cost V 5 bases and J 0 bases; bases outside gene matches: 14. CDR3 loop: CASSRLTLTGGSSGANVLTF. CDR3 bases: TGTGCCAGCAGTCGACTCACCTTGACAGGGGGGTCCTCTGGGGCCAACGTCCTGACTTTC.

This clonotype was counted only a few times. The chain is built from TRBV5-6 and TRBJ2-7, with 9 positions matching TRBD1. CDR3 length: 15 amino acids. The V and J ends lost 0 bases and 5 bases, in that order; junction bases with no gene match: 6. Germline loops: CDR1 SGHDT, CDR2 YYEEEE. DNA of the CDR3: TGTGCCAGCAGCTTGGATAGGACAGGGGTTGACGAGCAGTACTTC. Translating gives CASSLDRTGVDEQYF. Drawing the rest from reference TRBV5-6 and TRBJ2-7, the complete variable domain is DAGVTQSPTHLIKTRGQQVTLRCSPKSGHDTVSWYQQALGQGPQFIFQYYEEEERQRGNFPDRFSGHQFPNYSSELNVNALLLGDSALYLCASSLDRTGVDEQYFGPGTRLTVT.

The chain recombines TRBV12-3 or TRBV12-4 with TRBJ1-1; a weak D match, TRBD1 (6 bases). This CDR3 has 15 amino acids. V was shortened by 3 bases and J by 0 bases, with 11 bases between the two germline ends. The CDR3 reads CASSFPDRLNTEAFF. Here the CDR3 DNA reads TGTGCCAGCAGTTTTCCCGACAGGTTGAACACTGAAGCTTTCTTT.

This CDR3 reads CASSLGLLNTEAFF. CDR3 DNA sequence: TGTGCCAGCAGTTTGGGTCTTTTGAACACTGAAGCTTTCTTT. The chain employs TRBV12-3 or TRBV12-4 and TRBJ1-1; D ambiguous. The ends were cut back, 3 bases at V and 0 bases at J, with 8 bases in the middle. CDR3 length: 14 residues.

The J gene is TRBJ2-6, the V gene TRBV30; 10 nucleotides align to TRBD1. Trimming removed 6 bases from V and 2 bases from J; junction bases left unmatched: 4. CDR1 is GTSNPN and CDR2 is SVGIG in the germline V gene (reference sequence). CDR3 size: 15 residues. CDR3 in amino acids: CACHGTGAGANVLTF. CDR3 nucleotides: TGTGCCTGTCACGGGACAGGGGCTGGGGCCAACGTCCTGACTTTC. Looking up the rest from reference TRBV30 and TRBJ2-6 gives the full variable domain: SQTIHQWPATLVQPVGSPLSLECTVEGTSNPNLYWYRQAAGRGLQLLFYSVGIGQISSEVPQNLSASRPQDRQFILSSKKLLLSDSGFYLCACHGTGAGANVLTFGAGSRLTVL.

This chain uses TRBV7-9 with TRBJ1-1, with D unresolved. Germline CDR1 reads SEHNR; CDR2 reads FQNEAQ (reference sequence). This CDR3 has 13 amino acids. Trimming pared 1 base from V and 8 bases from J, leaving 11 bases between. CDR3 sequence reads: CASSLVEFQEAFF. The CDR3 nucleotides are TGTGCCAGCAGCTTAGTGGAGTTCCAGGAAGCTTTCTTT.

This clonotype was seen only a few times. The CDR3 spells CSAALSGGAGTDTQYF. The CDR3 region has the DNA TGCAGTGCCGCCCTCAGCGGGGGGGCCGGCACAGATACGCAGTATTTT. The chain recombines TRBV20-1 with TRBJ2-3; 10 bases align to TRBD2. V lost 6 bases to trimming and J lost 1 base; unmatched junction nucleotides: 10. Germline loops: CDR1 DFQATT, CDR2 SNEGSKA (reference sequence). The CDR3 extends over 16 amino acids.

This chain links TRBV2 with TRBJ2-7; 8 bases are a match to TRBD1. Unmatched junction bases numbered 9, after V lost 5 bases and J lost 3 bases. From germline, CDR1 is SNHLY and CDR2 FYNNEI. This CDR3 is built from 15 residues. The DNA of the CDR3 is TGTGCCAGCAGTCGCGTCCCGGGACAGGACTACGAGCAGTACTTC. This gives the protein CASSRVPGQDYEQYF.